This entry is about one T cell receptor (beta chain). Its target is unknown. The record originates from a study of identical twins. The study, taken as a whole, reports: Findings depended on cross-sectional statistics rather than tracking the same donors. With monozygotic twins, out-of-frame TCR alpha sharing exceeded what models estimated. The abundant beta clonotypes from cord blood had fewer insertions, and memory repertoires had none of this. Twins shared out-of-frame alpha sequences with excess low generation probability.

TCRdb called the 5' RACE reads again in MiXCR, with one record for every CDR3 protein. This table has 300,000 to 400,000 distinct CDR3 sequences, more than 9% appearing once. The same sample was also used in a study of yellow fever vaccine responses in identical twins.

Specimen: CD8+ T cells sorted from blood. The source is a woman under 30 in good health.

DNA for the CDR3: TGTGCCAGCAGCGGGACAAAAACCTACGAGCAGTACTTC. It translates to CASSGTKTYEQYF. The gene calls are TRBV2 and TRBJ2-7; TRBD1 might be the D (6 bases). Germline V gene lookup returns CDR1 SNHLY and CDR2 FYNNEI. The CDR3 extends over 13 amino acids. V was shortened by 6 bases and J by 2 bases, with 11 bases between the two germline ends.